These T cell receptor beta chains were read from a single sample in a study of T cell repertoires and HLA-DP antigens. Measured with immunoSEQ multiplex PCR; TCRdb has only the in-frame clones, and not every one. In the table there are some 110,000 clones, over 90% of which are singletons. For these TCRs, the target antigens are not known. Input material: CD4+ T cells from PBMCs. The source of these receptors is a woman between 18 and 29 years old in good health and CMV-seronegative. CDR3s include the opening cysteine and the closing phenylalanine or tryptophan. The D gene is left open where the match is weak. A clone size is listed for some rows: how often the clone was seen (once, few, many), or a class if it is expanded.

cdr3_nt cdr3_aa clone_size j_call d_call v_call
TGTGCCAGCAGCCAAGCGCCCGACAGTTACAATGAGCAGTTCTTC CASSQAPDSYNEQFF . TRBJ2-1 . TRBV4-2
TGTGCCAGCAATAGCGGGAGGGCCGGTTTCACAGATACGCAGTATTTT CASNSGRAGFTDTQYF . TRBJ2-3 TRBD2 TRBV9
TGTGCCAGCCGAGAGGGGGTCGTGGATACGCAGTATTTT CASREGVVDTQYF . TRBJ2-3 . TRBV7-2
TGCAGTGGGGGGTTGTCCTACGAGCAGTACTTC CSGGLSYEQYF . TRBJ2-7 . TRBV20-1
TGCGCCAGCAGCTACGGTCAGGTACGGGGGAGGAACACTGAAGCTTTCTTT CASSYGQVRGRNTEAFF . TRBJ1-1 . TRBV5-1
TGTGCCAGCAGCTTGGCCAGGGGGCCTACCGGGGAGCTGTTTTTT CASSLARGPTGELFF few TRBJ2-2 TRBD1 TRBV7-8
TGTGCCAGCAGTCCCTTGGGCACCCAGAACACTGAAGCTTTCTTT CASSPLGTQNTEAFF . TRBJ1-1 . TRBV28
TGTGCCAGCTCACGGACTAGCGGGAGCTATGAGCAGTTCTTC CASSRTSGSYEQFF . TRBJ2-1 TRBD2 TRBV18
TGCGCCAGCAGTCCCGGGGGAGGCGACACCGGGGAGCTGTTTTTT CASSPGGGDTGELFF . TRBJ2-2 . TRBV5-1
TGTGCCAGCAGGCCTCCGGGACTAGCAACAGATACGCAGTATTTT CASRPPGLATDTQYF . TRBJ2-3 TRBD2 TRBV5-4
TGTGCCATCAGCTTTGGGAACACCATATATTTT CAISFGNTIYF . TRBJ1-3 . TRBV10-3
TGTGCCAGCAGTTCCGGGGACAGGCGGTGGGAGACCCAGTACTTC CASSSGDRRWETQYF . TRBJ2-5 TRBD1 TRBV6-5
TGTGCCAGCAGTTTCGACAGGGTCCAAGAGACCCAGTACTTC CASSFDRVQETQYF . TRBJ2-5 TRBD1 TRBV28
TGTGCTAGTGGTTTGGGGCTCCCACGAGAGACCCAGTACTTC CASGLGLPRETQYF . TRBJ2-5 . TRBV12-5
TGTGCTAGCAGCTTAAGCCACGGACCGATGACAACCCAGTACTTC CASSLSHGPMTTQYF . TRBJ2-5 . TRBV7-7
TGTGCCAGCAGGCAGGGAAACTACTATGGCTACACCTTC CASRQGNYYGYTF . TRBJ1-2 . TRBV2
TGTGCCAGCCTCCCAAGGGACAGGACGAAAGAGACCCAGTACTTC CASLPRDRTKETQYF . TRBJ2-5 TRBD1 TRBV28
TGTGCCAGCCAACGACAGGGGGCTACTGAAGCTTTCTTT CASQRQGATEAFF . TRBJ1-1 TRBD1 TRBV6-1
TGCAGCGTTGCCATGCTGGCCCCAGTCACTGAAGCTTTCTTT CSVAMLAPVTEAFF . TRBJ1-1 . TRBV29-1
TGTGCCAGCAGCTTGGGAGGGGGGAAAGCCAAAAACATTCAGTACTTC CASSLGGGKAKNIQYF . TRBJ2-4 . TRBV5-4
TGTGCCAGCAGCCGAAGAGGTGGGGACGAGCAGTACTTC CASSRRGGDEQYF . TRBJ2-7 . TRBV7-9
TGTGCCAGCAGTGAGGGCGGGAGGAGCTCCTACGAGCAGTACTTC CASSEGGRSSYEQYF . TRBJ2-7 TRBD2 TRBV6-1
TGCGCCAGCAGTAGGACTAGCGGGAGGGCCGGTGGGCATGAGCAGTTCTTC CASSRTSGRAGGHEQFF . TRBJ2-1 TRBD2 TRBV5-1
TGTGCCAGCAGCTTAATGGGTAGACTCTCCTACGAGCAGTACTTC CASSLMGRLSYEQYF . TRBJ2-7 . TRBV7-2
TGTGCCAGCAGTGATGGGACTGGGGATGATACGCAGTATTTT CASSDGTGDDTQYF . TRBJ2-3 . TRBV6-4
TGCGCCAGCCGACTAGAGTGGGGCACAGATACGCAGTATTTT CASRLEWGTDTQYF . TRBJ2-3 . TRBV5-1
TGCGCCAGCAGCTTGGAGGGCGGAGGTTACGAGCAGTACTTC CASSLEGGGYEQYF . TRBJ2-7 . TRBV5-1
TGTGCCAGCAGCCGGGGCAACATGAACACTGAAGCTTTCTTT CASSRGNMNTEAFF . TRBJ1-1 . TRBV9
TGCGCCAGCAGCCAAGGCGGGTTACTCAGGAGCAATGAGCAGTTCTTC CASSQGGLLRSNEQFF few TRBJ2-1 . TRBV4-1
TGTGCCAGCAGCTCAAGGGGAGGGGGCGCGGGAGAAAAACTGTTTTTT CASSSRGGGAGEKLFF . TRBJ1-4 TRBD1 TRBV7-2
TGTGCCAGCAGTCTCAGGGGTTCCGCCGGGAATGAGCAGTTCTTC CASSLRGSAGNEQFF . TRBJ2-1 . TRBV6-5
TGCGCCAGCAGCGCACCTTGGGTAGCGGGGGGAGACAATGAGCAGTTCTTC CASSAPWVAGGDNEQFF . TRBJ2-1 TRBD2 TRBV10-1
TGTGCCAGCAGCTTAGAAGGTAGCTCCTACAATGAGCAGTTCTTC CASSLEGSSYNEQFF . TRBJ2-1 . TRBV11-3
TGTGCCAGCAGCATGACACGTCTGGCTGAAAAACTGTTTTTT CASSMTRLAEKLFF . TRBJ1-4 . TRBV7-3
TGTGCCAGCAGCTTGGTGGAGACCCAGTACTTC CASSLVETQYF . TRBJ2-5 . TRBV5-6
TGTGCCAGCAGCGTAGGGACAGGGGCTGGAAACACCATATATTTT CASSVGTGAGNTIYF . TRBJ1-3 TRBD1 TRBV9
TGTGCCAGCAGCTTAAGTGGGGATGGCTACACCTTC CASSLSGDGYTF . TRBJ1-2 . TRBV7-3
TGCGCCAGCAGCTTGACTGGAAACACCATATATTTT CASSLTGNTIYF . TRBJ1-3 . TRBV5-1
TGTGCCAGCAGCCCCGGGACAGGGGGCGGGGGGCGTACGCAGTATTTT CASSPGTGGGGRTQYF . TRBJ2-3 TRBD1 TRBV11-2
TGTGCCAGCAGTTGGGACAGGTCGACCTACGAGCAGTACTTC CASSWDRSTYEQYF . TRBJ2-7 TRBD1 TRBV6-5
TGTGCCTGGACAAATCCGGGGAATGAGCAGTTCTTC CAWTNPGNEQFF . TRBJ2-1 . TRBV30
TGTGCCAGCAGCTTTTTGGGAAGGGGTACTGAAGCTTTCTTT CASSFLGRGTEAFF few TRBJ1-1 . TRBV7-9
TGCGCCAGCAGCGCCCTAGTAGAGACTTACAATGAGCAGTTCTTC CASSALVETYNEQFF . TRBJ2-1 . TRBV5-1
TGTGCCAGCAGCTTGGTAGGAGAAAGCAATCAGCCCCAGCATTTT CASSLVGESNQPQHF . TRBJ1-5 . TRBV5-5
TGTGCCAGCAGCCAGGACAGGGCCCTGAGGACTGAAGCTTTCTTT CASSQDRALRTEAFF . TRBJ1-1 TRBD1 TRBV7-2
TGTGCCAGCAGCCCAAGGACTAGCGCGAACACCGGGGAGCTGTTTTTT CASSPRTSANTGELFF . TRBJ2-2 TRBD2 TRBV7-3
TGTGCCAGCAGCTTACTAGCGGGGGCCCCGGGGACCGGGGAGCTGTTTTTT CASSLLAGAPGTGELFF . TRBJ2-2 TRBD2 TRBV7-8
TGCGCCAGCAGCGACGGGACTCCTTCCTACGAGCAGTACTTC CASSDGTPSYEQYF once TRBJ2-7 . TRBV5-1
TGCGCCAGCAGCTTGGTGGGGGAGATGGGTTCACCCCTCCACTTT CASSLVGEMGSPLHF . TRBJ1-6 . TRBV5-1